A selection of T cell receptor beta chains follows, all from one sample in a study of regulatory T cells in long-lasting Graves disease. TCRdb redid the calling of the multiplex PCR reads with MiXCR, one entry per CDR3 protein. The sample includes more than 350,000 distinct CDR3 sequences, more than 12% of them seen just once. The sample was also linked to a second study, of T cells in Graves' hyperthyroidism and ophthalmopathy.

The sequenced sample was peripheral blood mononuclear cells (PBMCs), obtained at new diagnosis, from a patient treated with antithyroid drugs. These receptor sequences come from a woman younger than 45 with Graves disease. Both conserved end residues are part of each CDR3. D genes are given only for firm matches. Size is stated for part of the rows, as once, few or many counts, or as a class when the clone is expanded.

V	J	D	size	DNA	CDR3
TRBV12-3/TRBV12-4	TRBJ2-3	.	many	TGTGCCAGCAGTTCTCGCGGCGGGGTGTCCACAGATACGCAGTATTTT	CASSSRGGVSTDTQYF
TRBV30	TRBJ1-1	.	many	TGTGCCTGGAGAATGAACACTGAAGCTTTCTTT	CAWRMNTEAFF
TRBV27	TRBJ2-5	TRBD1	many	TGTGCCAGCAGTTTCACAGGGGTGGAGACCCAGTACTTC	CASSFTGVETQYF
TRBV6-1	TRBJ2-7	TRBD1	.	TGTGCCAGCAGTGGCCGGGACAGGGAACGCGAGCAGTACTTC	CASSGRDREREQYF
TRBV12-3/TRBV12-4	TRBJ2-1	.	.	TGTGCCAGCAGTTTTGTCGGCTCCGGCAATGAGCAGTTCTTC	CASSFVGSGNEQFF
TRBV5-1	TRBJ1-3	.	few	TGCGCCAGCAGCTTGGAAGCCCTCCACTCTGGAAACACCATATATTTT	CASSLEALHSGNTIYF
TRBV5-1	TRBJ2-7	.	many	TGCGCCAGCAGCTTGCAAGCAGGCTCATCCTACGAGCAGTACTTC	CASSLQAGSSYEQYF
TRBV5-5	TRBJ1-1	.	many	TGTGCCAGCAGCTTGGGTCAGGGACATGCTGAAGCTTTCTTT	CASSLGQGHAEAFF
TRBV20-1	TRBJ2-4	.	.	TGCAGTACAATCCCACTAGCCAAAAACATTCAGTACTTC	CSTIPLAKNIQYF
TRBV11-2	TRBJ2-7	TRBD1	many	TGTGCCAGCAGCTTAGACGGTGGCGGAACAGGGGGATACGAGCAGTACTTC	CASSLDGGGTGGYEQYF
TRBV7-9	TRBJ2-7	.	few	TGTGCCAGCAGCTCGATTGTGGCCAGCAGGACCCTCTACGAGCAGTACTTC	CASSSIVASRTLYEQYF
TRBV5-1	TRBJ2-7	.	many	TGCGCCAGCAGCTTGGGGCGGGGATCCTACGAGCAGTACTTC	CASSLGRGSYEQYF
TRBV24-1	TRBJ2-5	TRBD2	.	TGTGCCACCAGTGATCCAACTGGGACTAGCGGGGTCCAAGAGACCCAGTACTTC	CATSDPTGTSGVQETQYF
TRBV6-9	TRBJ1-1	TRBD1	.	TGTGCCAGCAGTTACCCAACAGGGGCTGGCACTGAAGCTTTCTTT	CASSYPTGAGTEAFF
TRBV18	TRBJ1-2	.	few	TGTGCCAGCTCGCCCTCCGTACCCGTAGGGGAATATGGCTACACCTTC	CASSPSVPVGEYGYTF
TRBV30	TRBJ2-7	.	few	TGTGCCTGGAGGGACCTGCGGTACTCCTACGAGCAGTACTTC	CAWRDLRYSYEQYF
TRBV6-1	TRBJ2-1	.	few	TGTGCCAGCCAAGGAGTTGAGCAGTTCTTC	CASQGVEQFF
TRBV11-3	TRBJ2-3	TRBD1	.	TGTGCCAGCAGCCAGGGGGTCAGACTGCCCACAGATACGCAGTATTTT	CASSQGVRLPTDTQYF
TRBV20-1	TRBJ1-1	.	many	TGCAGTGCTAGAGAACTAACAGGCACTGAAGCTTTCTTT	CSARELTGTEAFF
TRBV30	TRBJ2-7	.	.	TGTGCCTGGAGTGTACTTCAACTAGACGGCGAGCAGTACTTC	CAWSVLQLDGEQYF
TRBV28	TRBJ2-7	.	many	TGTGCCAGCAGTTGGGCCTACGAGCAGTACTTC	CASSWAYEQYF
TRBV12-3/TRBV12-4	TRBJ2-5	.	.	TGTGCCAGCAGTTTTAGGCAGGGAATACTCCAAGAGACCCAGTACTTC	CASSFRQGILQETQYF
TRBV5-8	TRBJ2-5	TRBD2	many	TGTGCCAGCAGCATTCCGACTAGCGGGGGACAAGAGACCCAGTACTTC	CASSIPTSGGQETQYF
TRBV20-1	TRBJ2-2	.	many	TGCAGTGCTAGAGATGGGCGGGGAGACACCGGGGAGCTGTTTTTT	CSARDGRGDTGELFF
TRBV20-1	TRBJ2-7	.	.	TGCAGTGCTTGGAGGCAGGGGAAGGACGAGCAGTACTTC	CSAWRQGKDEQYF
TRBV3-1	TRBJ2-7	.	many	TGTGCCAGCAGCCAAGGCGTCCAAATAGGAGACTACGAGCAGTACTTC	CASSQGVQIGDYEQYF
TRBV20-1	TRBJ1-2	.	many	TGCAGTGCTAGACTCGAGGGATTAATTAACTATGGCTACACCTTC	CSARLEGLINYGYTF
TRBV3-1	TRBJ1-4	TRBD1	many	TGTGCCAGCAGCCAGAAGGGGGCTAGGCATGAAAAACTGTTTTTT	CASSQKGARHEKLFF
TRBV28	TRBJ1-2	.	many	TGTGCCAGCAGAACGGGTCAGGACTCTAACTATGGCTACACCTTC	CASRTGQDSNYGYTF
TRBV12-3/TRBV12-4	TRBJ1-4	.	few	TGTGCCAGCAGCCCCGTAAGCATCGGGGGTGAAAAACTGTTTTTT	CASSPVSIGGEKLFF
TRBV2	TRBJ1-6	.	few	TGTGCCAGCAGCGGCGTCTTCTATAATTCACCCCTCCACTTT	CASSGVFYNSPLHF
TRBV5-5	TRBJ2-1	TRBD2	many	TGTGCCAGCAGCTTGTCCCCTCTAGCGGGAGGGGGCAATGAGCAGTTCTTC	CASSLSPLAGGGNEQFF
TRBV20-1	TRBJ1-6	TRBD1	.	TGCAGTGCTAGAGACTCACAGGGGGCAAATTCACCCCTCCACTTT	CSARDSQGANSPLHF
TRBV7-9	TRBJ2-7	TRBD2	many	TGTGCCAGCAGCTTAGCGGGACTAGCGGAGGTCTACGAGCAGTACTTC	CASSLAGLAEVYEQYF
TRBV19	TRBJ2-2	.	many	TGTGCCAGTAGTGTTAATTTTAAGTCGAACACCGGGGAGCTGTTTTTT	CASSVNFKSNTGELFF
TRBV28	TRBJ1-1	.	many	TGTGCCACGGAAGGTATGAACACTGAAGCTTTCTTT	CATEGMNTEAFF
TRBV6-5	TRBJ2-7	TRBD2	many	TGTGCCAGCAGTTACTCTACTAGCGGATTGCACTCCTACGAGCAGTACTTC	CASSYSTSGLHSYEQYF
TRBV6-2/TRBV6-3	TRBJ2-7	.	many	TGTGCCAGCAGGCGGGCCTCCACAGGGTCGATTTCCTACGAGCAGTACTTC	CASRRASTGSISYEQYF
TRBV29-1	TRBJ2-2	.	few	TGCAGCGTTGCGGACTCCGTTCCGAACACCGGGGAGCTGTTTTTT	CSVADSVPNTGELFF
TRBV7-4	TRBJ2-5	.	.	TGTGCCAGCAGCCTCGGGCCTGTGGAGACCCAGTACTTC	CASSLGPVETQYF
TRBV24-1	TRBJ1-2	.	few	TGTGCCACCAGTGAGACCAACTATGGCTACACCTTC	CATSETNYGYTF
TRBV29-1	TRBJ1-5	.	few	TGCAGCGTTGAAATTACGGGGCAGCCCCAGCATTTT	CSVEITGQPQHF
TRBV5-1	TRBJ2-7	.	many	TGCGCCAGCAGCTCCCTGGGGGGCGGTGGCGAGCAGTACTTC	CASSSLGGGGEQYF